Listed below are T cell receptor beta chains from one sample, sequenced in a study of OX40 agonist ivuxolimab in advanced cancers. Sequencing used immunoSEQ multiplex PCR; TCRdb keeps in-frame clones, though not all of them. The top ten hold just over 20% of the sample, which has 22,000 or so clones, about nine tenths seen once. Specimen: CD4+ or CD8+ T cells sorted from blood, collected in a trial of the OX40 agonist ivuxolimab. The receptors shown here come from an adult with an advanced solid tumor such as melanoma, head and neck, liver or kidney cancer. Both conserved end residues are part of each CDR3. A D gene is named only where the DNA matches it firmly. Part of the rows lack a size; the others show once, few, many or a class for expanded clones.

d_call: TRBD1; j_call: TRBJ2-3; v_call: TRBV7-6; clone_size: few; cdr3_nt: TGTGCCAGCAGCTTAGTAGGACAGGGTTCTACAGATACGCAGTATTTT; cdr3_aa: CASSLVGQGSTDTQYF
d_call: .; j_call: TRBJ2-7; v_call: TRBV28; clone_size: .; cdr3_nt: TGTGCCAGCAACCCCCGAGGAGGAAGGGGCTCCTACGAGCAGTACTTC; cdr3_aa: CASNPRGGRGSYEQYF
d_call: .; j_call: TRBJ2-7; v_call: TRBV6-1; clone_size: .; cdr3_nt: TGTGCCAGCAGTGAAGGGCTAGCGACCATCTCCTACGAGCAGTACTTC; cdr3_aa: CASSEGLATISYEQYF
d_call: .; j_call: TRBJ2-7; v_call: TRBV4-1; clone_size: .; cdr3_nt: TGCGCCAGCAGCCAAGAGGCCGGGACTGTCTACTACGAGCAGTACTTC; cdr3_aa: CASSQEAGTVYYEQYF
d_call: .; j_call: TRBJ2-7; v_call: TRBV5-1; clone_size: once; cdr3_nt: TGCGCCAGCAGCCTACCGGACCCCTACGAGCAGTACTTC; cdr3_aa: CASSLPDPYEQYF
d_call: TRBD1; j_call: TRBJ2-3; v_call: TRBV19; clone_size: .; cdr3_nt: TGTGCCAGTACCGTACACAGGGGAACGACGCAGTATTTT; cdr3_aa: CASTVHRGTTQYF
d_call: .; j_call: TRBJ1-2; v_call: TRBV7-3; clone_size: .; cdr3_nt: TGTGCCAGCAGCCCCCCCCCGAACTATGGCTACACCTTC; cdr3_aa: CASSPPPNYGYTF
d_call: TRBD1; j_call: TRBJ1-1; v_call: TRBV19; clone_size: .; cdr3_nt: TGTGCCAGTAGTACAATTTGGGGGGACAGTAACACTGAAGCTTTCTTT; cdr3_aa: CASSTIWGDSNTEAFF
d_call: TRBD2; j_call: TRBJ2-3; v_call: TRBV27; clone_size: .; cdr3_nt: TGTGCCAGCAGTTCCCTAGCGGGAATAGACACAGATACGCAGTATTTT; cdr3_aa: CASSSLAGIDTDTQYF
d_call: .; j_call: TRBJ2-3; v_call: TRBV18; clone_size: .; cdr3_nt: TGTGCCAGCTCACCCCCCGGGCAAGCAGATACGCAGTATTTT; cdr3_aa: CASSPPGQADTQYF
d_call: .; j_call: TRBJ2-7; v_call: TRBV6-5; clone_size: .; cdr3_nt: TGTGCCAGTCGAGGGCGGAAATCCTACGAGCAGTACTTC; cdr3_aa: CASRGRKSYEQYF
d_call: .; j_call: TRBJ1-1; v_call: TRBV7-6; clone_size: .; cdr3_nt: TGTGCCAGCAGCTTGAAGGGGTATAACACTGAAGCTTTCTTT; cdr3_aa: CASSLKGYNTEAFF
d_call: .; j_call: TRBJ2-6; v_call: TRBV27; clone_size: .; cdr3_nt: TGTGCCAGCAGTTTAGGTTACTCTGGGGCCAACGTCCTGACTTTC; cdr3_aa: CASSLGYSGANVLTF
d_call: TRBD1; j_call: TRBJ2-7; v_call: TRBV7-9; clone_size: .; cdr3_nt: TGTGCCAGCAGCTTAGGGGACAGCCCCTACGAGCAGTACTTC; cdr3_aa: CASSLGDSPYEQYF
d_call: TRBD2; j_call: TRBJ2-7; v_call: TRBV29-1; clone_size: .; cdr3_nt: TGCAGCGTTGAAAGAGGACTAGCGGGAGCCCACGAGCAGTACTTC; cdr3_aa: CSVERGLAGAHEQYF
d_call: .; j_call: TRBJ2-5; v_call: TRBV4-1; clone_size: once; cdr3_nt: TGCGCCAGCAGCCAAGAAGGTAGTTACGAGACCCAGTACTTC; cdr3_aa: CASSQEGSYETQYF
d_call: .; j_call: TRBJ2-5; v_call: TRBV11-2; clone_size: .; cdr3_nt: TGTGCCAGCAGCTCCGAGGGTTGGGGCGGGGTTGCCCAGTACTTC; cdr3_aa: CASSSEGWGGVAQYF
d_call: .; j_call: TRBJ2-1; v_call: TRBV11-2; clone_size: .; cdr3_nt: TGTGCCAGCAGCCCAGTGGCGGGCGCGGGTGTGGATGAGCAGTTCTTC; cdr3_aa: CASSPVAGAGVDEQFF
d_call: TRBD2; j_call: TRBJ2-3; v_call: TRBV18; clone_size: .; cdr3_nt: TGTGCCAGCTCACTAGGACTAGCGGGGAGAGATACGCAGTATTTT; cdr3_aa: CASSLGLAGRDTQYF
d_call: .; j_call: TRBJ1-5; v_call: TRBV25-1; clone_size: few; cdr3_nt: TGTGCCACCCCGGGACAGCCCCAGCATTTT; cdr3_aa: CATPGQPQHF
d_call: .; j_call: TRBJ2-7; v_call: TRBV18; clone_size: .; cdr3_nt: TGTGCCAGCTCACCCTCCGGGGACGAGCAGTACTTC; cdr3_aa: CASSPSGDEQYF